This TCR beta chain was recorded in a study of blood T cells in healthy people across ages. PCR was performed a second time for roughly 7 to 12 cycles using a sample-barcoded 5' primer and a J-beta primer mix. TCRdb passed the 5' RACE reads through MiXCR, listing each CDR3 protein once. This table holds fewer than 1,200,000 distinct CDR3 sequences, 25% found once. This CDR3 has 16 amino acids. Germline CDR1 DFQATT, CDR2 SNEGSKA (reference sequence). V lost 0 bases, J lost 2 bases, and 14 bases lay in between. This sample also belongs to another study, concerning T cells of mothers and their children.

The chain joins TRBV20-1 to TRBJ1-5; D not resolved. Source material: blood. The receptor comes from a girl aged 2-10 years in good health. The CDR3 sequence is CSARDPRSGGNQPQHF. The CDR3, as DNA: TGCAGTGCTAGAGATCCCCGGAGTGGGGGCAATCAGCCCCAGCATTTT.